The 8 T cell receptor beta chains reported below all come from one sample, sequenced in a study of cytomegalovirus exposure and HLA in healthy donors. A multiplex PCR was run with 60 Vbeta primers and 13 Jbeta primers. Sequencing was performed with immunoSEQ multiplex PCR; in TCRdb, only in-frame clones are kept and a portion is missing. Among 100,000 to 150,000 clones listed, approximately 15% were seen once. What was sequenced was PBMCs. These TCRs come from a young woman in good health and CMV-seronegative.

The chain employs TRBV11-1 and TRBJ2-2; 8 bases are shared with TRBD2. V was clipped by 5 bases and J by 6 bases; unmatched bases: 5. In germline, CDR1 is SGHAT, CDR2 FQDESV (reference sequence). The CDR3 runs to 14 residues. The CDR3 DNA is TGTGCCAGCAGCCTCCGGGGGGGCGCCGGGGAGCTGTTTTTT. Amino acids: CASSLRGGAGELFF.

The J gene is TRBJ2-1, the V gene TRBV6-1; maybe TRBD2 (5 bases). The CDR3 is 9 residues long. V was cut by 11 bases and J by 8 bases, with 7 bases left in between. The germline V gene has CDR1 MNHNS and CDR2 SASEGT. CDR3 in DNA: TGTGCCTCGGGATATGAGCAGTTCTTC. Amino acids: CASGYEQFF.

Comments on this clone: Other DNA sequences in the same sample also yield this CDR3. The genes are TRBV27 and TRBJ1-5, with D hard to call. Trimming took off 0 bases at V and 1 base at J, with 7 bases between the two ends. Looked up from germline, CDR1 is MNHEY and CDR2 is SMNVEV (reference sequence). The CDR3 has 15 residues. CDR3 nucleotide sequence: TGTGCCAGCAGTTTATCGTCCTACAGCAATCAGCCCCAGCATTTT. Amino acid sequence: CASSLSSYSNQPQHF.

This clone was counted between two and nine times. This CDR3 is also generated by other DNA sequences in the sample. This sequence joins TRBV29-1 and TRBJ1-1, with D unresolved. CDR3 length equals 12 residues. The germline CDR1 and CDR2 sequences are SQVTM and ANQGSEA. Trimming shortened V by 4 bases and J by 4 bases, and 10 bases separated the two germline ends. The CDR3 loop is CSVVSPGTEAFF. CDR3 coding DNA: TGCAGCGTTGTATCACCGGGCACTGAAGCTTTCTTT.

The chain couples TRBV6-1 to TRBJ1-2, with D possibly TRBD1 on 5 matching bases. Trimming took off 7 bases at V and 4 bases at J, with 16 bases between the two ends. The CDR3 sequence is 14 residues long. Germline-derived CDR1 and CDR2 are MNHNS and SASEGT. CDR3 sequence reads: CASTRPWTSYGYTF. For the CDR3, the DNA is TGTGCCAGCACTAGACCTTGGACAAGCTATGGCTACACCTTC.

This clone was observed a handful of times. The CDR3 sequence: CAISDYGNEQYF. As DNA, the CDR3 is TGTGCCATCAGTGATTACGGGAACGAGCAGTACTTC. The genes are TRBV10-3 and TRBJ2-7; a possible D gene is TRBD2 (5 bases). From germline, CDR1 is ENHRY and CDR2 SYGVKD. CDR3 size: 12 residues. Trimming shortened V by 3 bases and J by 5 bases, and 8 bases separated the two germline ends.

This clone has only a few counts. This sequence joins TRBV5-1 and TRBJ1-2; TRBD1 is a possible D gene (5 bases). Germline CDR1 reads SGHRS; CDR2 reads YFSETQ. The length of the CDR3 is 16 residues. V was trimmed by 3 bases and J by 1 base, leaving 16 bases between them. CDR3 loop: CASSWIGRGSNYGYTF. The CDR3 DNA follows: TGCGCCAGCAGCTGGATTGGTAGGGGAAGTAACTATGGCTACACCTTC.

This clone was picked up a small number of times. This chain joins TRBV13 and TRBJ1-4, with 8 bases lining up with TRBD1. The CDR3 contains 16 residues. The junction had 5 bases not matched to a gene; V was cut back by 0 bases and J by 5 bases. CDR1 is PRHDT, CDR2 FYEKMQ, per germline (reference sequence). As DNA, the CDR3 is TGTGCCAGCAGCTTAGGGCAGGGGGCAGGGAATGAAAAACTGTTTTTT. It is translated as CASSLGQGAGNEKLFF.